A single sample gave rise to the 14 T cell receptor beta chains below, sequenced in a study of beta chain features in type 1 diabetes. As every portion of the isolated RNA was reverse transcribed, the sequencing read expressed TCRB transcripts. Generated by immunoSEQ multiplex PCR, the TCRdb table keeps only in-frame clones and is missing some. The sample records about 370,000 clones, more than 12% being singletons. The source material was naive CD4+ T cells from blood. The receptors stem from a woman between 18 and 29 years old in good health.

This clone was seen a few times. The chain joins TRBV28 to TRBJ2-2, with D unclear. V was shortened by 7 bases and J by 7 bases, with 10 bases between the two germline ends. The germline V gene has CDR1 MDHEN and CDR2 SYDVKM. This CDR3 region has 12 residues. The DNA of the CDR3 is TGTGCCAGCAATTCACTCGGCGGGGAGCTGTTTTTT. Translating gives CASNSLGGELFF.

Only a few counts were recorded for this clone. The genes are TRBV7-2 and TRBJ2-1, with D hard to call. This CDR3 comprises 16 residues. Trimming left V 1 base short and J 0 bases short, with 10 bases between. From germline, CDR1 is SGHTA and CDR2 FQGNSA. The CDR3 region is CASSLVASSSYNEQFF. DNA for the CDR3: TGTGCCAGCAGCTTAGTCGCGTCGAGCTCCTACAATGAGCAGTTCTTC.

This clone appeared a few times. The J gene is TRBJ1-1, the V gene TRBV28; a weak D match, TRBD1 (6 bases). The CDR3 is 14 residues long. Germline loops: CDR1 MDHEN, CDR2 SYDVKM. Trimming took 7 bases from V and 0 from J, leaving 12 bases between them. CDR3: CASTPGEMNTEAFF. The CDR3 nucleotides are TGTGCCAGCACCCCAGGGGAGATGAACACTGAAGCTTTCTTT. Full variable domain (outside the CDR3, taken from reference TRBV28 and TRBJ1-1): DVKVTQSSRYLVKRTGEKVFLECVQDMDHENMFWYRQDPGLGLRLIYFSYDVKMKEKGDIPEGYSVSREKKERFSLILESASTNQTSMYLCASTPGEMNTEAFFGQGTRLTVV.

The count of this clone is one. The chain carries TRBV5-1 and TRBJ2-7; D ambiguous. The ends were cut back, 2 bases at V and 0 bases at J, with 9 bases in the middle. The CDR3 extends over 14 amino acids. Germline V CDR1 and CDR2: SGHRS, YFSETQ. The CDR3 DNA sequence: TGCGCCAGCAGCTTATCCCCCGGCTCCTACGAGCAGTACTTC. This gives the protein CASSLSPGSYEQYF. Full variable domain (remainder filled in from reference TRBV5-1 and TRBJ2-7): KAGVTQTPRYLIKTRGQQVTLSCSPISGHRSVSWYQQTPGQGLQFLFEYFSETQRNKGNFPGRFSGRQFSNSRSEMNVSTLELGDSALYLCASSLSPGSYEQYFGPGTRLTVT.

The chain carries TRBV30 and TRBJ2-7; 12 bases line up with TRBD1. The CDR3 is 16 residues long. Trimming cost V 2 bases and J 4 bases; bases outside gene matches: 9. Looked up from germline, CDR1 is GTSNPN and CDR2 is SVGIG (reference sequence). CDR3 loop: CAWSLPGDRGRYEQYF. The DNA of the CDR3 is TGTGCCTGGAGTCTTCCCGGGGACAGGGGGCGGTACGAGCAGTACTTC.

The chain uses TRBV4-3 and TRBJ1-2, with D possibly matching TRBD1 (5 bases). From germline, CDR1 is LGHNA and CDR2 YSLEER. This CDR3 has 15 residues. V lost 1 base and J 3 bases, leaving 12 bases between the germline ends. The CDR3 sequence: CASSQAKAGYYGYTF. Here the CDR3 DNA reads TGCGCCAGCAGCCAAGCAAAGGCAGGGTACTATGGCTACACCTTC.

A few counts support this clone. Here the CDR3 reads CATSLRTGNSEQYF. CDR3 in DNA: TGTGCCACCAGCCTCCGGACAGGGAATAGCGAGCAGTACTTC. The V and J genes are TRBV15 and TRBJ2-7; 8 nucleotides align to TRBD1. The CDR3 length is 14 residues. The germline V gene encodes CDR1 LNHNV and CDR2 YYDKDF (reference sequence). The V and J ends lost 5 bases and 6 bases, in that order; junction bases with no gene match: 9.

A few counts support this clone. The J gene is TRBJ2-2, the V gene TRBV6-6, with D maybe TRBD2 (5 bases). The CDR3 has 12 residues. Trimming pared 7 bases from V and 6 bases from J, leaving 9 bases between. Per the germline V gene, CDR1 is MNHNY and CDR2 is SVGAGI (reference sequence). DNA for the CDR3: TGTGCCAGCACTCGAGGGTCCGGGGAGCTGTTTTTT. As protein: CASTRGSGELFF.

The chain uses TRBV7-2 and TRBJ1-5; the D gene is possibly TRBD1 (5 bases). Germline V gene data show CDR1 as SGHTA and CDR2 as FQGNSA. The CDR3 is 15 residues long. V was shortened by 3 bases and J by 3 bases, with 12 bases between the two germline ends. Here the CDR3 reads CASSFEGRVNQPQHF. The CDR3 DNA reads TGTGCCAGCAGCTTCGAGGGGAGGGTCAATCAGCCCCAGCATTTT.

CDR3 in amino acids: CAWGTGQSFHPNYGYTF. CDR3 bases: TGTGCCTGGGGGACCGGACAGTCCTTCCACCCTAACTATGGCTACACCTTC. This chain uses TRBV30 with TRBJ1-2; perhaps TRBD1 as D (6 bases). The length of the CDR3 is 17 residues. V was cut by 5 bases and J by 0 bases, with 22 bases left in between. Germline CDR1 is GTSNPN and CDR2 is SVGIG (reference sequence).

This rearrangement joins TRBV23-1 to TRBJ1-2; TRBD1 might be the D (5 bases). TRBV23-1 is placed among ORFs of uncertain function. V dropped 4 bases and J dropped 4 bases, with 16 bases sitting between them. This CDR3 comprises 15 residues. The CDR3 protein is CASSPPKGRFYGYTF. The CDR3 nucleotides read TGCGCCAGCAGTCCCCCGAAGGGGCGTTTCTATGGCTACACCTTC.

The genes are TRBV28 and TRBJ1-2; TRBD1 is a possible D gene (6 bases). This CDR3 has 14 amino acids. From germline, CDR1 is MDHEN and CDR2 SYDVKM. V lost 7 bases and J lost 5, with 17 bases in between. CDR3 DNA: TGTGCCAGCACCTCACAGGGTGCGGTGTATGGCTACACCTTC. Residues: CASTSQGAVYGYTF.

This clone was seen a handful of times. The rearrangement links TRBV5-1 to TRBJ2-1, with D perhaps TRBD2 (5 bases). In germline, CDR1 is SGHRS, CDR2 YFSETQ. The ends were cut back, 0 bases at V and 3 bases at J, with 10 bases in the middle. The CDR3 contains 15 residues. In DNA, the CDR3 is TGCGCCAGCAGCTTGGGGAGGAGTTTCTACAATGAGCAGTTCTTC. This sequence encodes CASSLGRSFYNEQFF.

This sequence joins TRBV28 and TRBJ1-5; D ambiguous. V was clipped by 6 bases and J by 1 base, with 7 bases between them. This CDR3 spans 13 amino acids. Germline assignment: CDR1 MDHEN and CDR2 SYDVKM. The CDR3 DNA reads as TGTGCCAGCAGACTCAAGAGCAATCAGCCCCAGCATTTT. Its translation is CASRLKSNQPQHF.